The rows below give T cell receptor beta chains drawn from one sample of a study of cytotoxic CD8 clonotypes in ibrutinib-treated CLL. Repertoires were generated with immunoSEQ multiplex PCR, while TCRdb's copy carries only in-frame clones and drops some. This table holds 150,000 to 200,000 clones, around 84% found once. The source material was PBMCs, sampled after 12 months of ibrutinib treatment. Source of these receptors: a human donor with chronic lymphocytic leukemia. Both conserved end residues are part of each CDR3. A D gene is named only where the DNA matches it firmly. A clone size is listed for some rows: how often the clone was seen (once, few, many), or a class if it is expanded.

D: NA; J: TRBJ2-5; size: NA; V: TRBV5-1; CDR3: CASSSSGTPQETQYF; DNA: TGCGCCAGCAGCTCTTCCGGGACTCCCCAAGAGACCCAGTACTTC
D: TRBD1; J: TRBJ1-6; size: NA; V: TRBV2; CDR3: CASNPGQVVGSPLHF; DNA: TGTGCCAGCAACCCGGGACAGGTCGTCGGTTCACCCCTCCACTTT
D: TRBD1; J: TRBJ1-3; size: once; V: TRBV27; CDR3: CASSFRGAEGLPSGNTIYF; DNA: TGTGCCAGCAGTTTCAGGGGGGCCGAGGGGCTCCCCTCTGGAAACACCATATATTTT
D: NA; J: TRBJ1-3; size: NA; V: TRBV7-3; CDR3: CASSLGTPGSGNTIYF; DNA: TGTGCCAGCAGCTTAGGGACGCCCGGCTCTGGAAACACCATATATTTT
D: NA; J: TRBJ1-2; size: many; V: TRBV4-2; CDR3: CASSRDYGYTF; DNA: TGTGCCAGCAGCAGGGACTATGGCTACACCTTC
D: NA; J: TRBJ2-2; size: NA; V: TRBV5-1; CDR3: CASSAAAGSTGELFF; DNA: TGCGCCAGCAGCGCCGCGGCGGGTTCCACCGGGGAGCTGTTTTTT
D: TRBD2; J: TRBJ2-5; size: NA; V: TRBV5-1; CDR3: CASSKTSGSGTQYF; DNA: TGCGCCAGCAGCAAGACTAGCGGGAGTGGGACCCAGTACTTC
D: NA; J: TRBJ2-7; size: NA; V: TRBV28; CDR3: CASRKGILYEQYF; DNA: TGTGCCAGCAGAAAAGGGATTCTCTACGAGCAGTACTTC
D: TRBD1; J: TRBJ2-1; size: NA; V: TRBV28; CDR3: CASSPDGTGSNEQFF; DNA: TGTGCCAGCAGCCCCGATGGGACAGGGAGCAATGAGCAGTTCTTC
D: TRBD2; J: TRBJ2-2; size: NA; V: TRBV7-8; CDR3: CASSLLSGDADTGELFF; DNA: TGTGCCAGCAGCTTACTCAGCGGGGATGCCGACACCGGGGAGCTGTTTTTT
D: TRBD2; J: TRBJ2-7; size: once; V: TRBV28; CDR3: CASRSSSGRVYEQYF; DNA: TGTGCCAGCAGATCCTCTAGCGGGAGAGTCTACGAGCAGTACTTC
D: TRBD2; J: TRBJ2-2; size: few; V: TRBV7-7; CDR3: CASSLTTSEGGELFF; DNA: TGTGCTAGCAGCTTAACGACTAGCGAGGGCGGGGAGCTGTTTTTT
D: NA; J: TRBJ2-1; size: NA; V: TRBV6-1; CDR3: CASSERQTAYNEQFF; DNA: TGTGCCAGCAGTGAAAGGCAGACGGCCTACAATGAGCAGTTCTTC
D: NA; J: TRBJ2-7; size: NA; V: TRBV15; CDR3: CATSRVGTSYEQYF; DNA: TGTGCCACCAGCAGAGTAGGGACCTCCTACGAGCAGTACTTC
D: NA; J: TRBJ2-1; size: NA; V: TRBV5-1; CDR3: CASSPQLNGGNNEQFF; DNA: TGCGCCAGCAGCCCTCAATTAAACGGCGGGAACAATGAGCAGTTCTTC
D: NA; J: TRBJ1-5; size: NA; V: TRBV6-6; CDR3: CASSSTDQPQHF; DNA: TGTGCCAGCAGTTCCACGGATCAGCCCCAGCATTTT
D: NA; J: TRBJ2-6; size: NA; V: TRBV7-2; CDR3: CASSSLGNTGANVLTF; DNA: TGTGCCAGCAGCTCCCTAGGGAATACTGGGGCCAACGTCCTGACTTTC
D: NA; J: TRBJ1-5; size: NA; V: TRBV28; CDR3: CASSTSGYQPQHF; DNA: TGTGCCAGCAGTACCTCGGGGTATCAGCCCCAGCATTTT
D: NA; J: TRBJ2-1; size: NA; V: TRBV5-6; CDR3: CASSFDGEQFF; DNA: TGTGCCAGCAGCTTCGACGGGGAGCAGTTCTTC
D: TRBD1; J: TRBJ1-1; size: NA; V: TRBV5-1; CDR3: CASSPRQGSAEAFF; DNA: TGCGCCAGCAGCCCCAGACAGGGCAGCGCTGAAGCTTTCTTT
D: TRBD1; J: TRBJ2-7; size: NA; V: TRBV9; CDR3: CASSVRGQGIYEQYF; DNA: TGTGCCAGCAGCGTGCGCGGACAGGGTATCTACGAGCAGTACTTC
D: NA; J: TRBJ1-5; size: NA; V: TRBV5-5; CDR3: CASSLDGGNSNQPQHF; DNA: TGTGCCAGCAGCTTGGACGGAGGGAATAGCAATCAGCCCCAGCATTTT
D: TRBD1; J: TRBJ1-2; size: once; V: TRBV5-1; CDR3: CASSLQNSGGDYGYTF; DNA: TGCGCCAGCAGCTTGCAAAATTCAGGGGGAGACTATGGCTACACCTTC
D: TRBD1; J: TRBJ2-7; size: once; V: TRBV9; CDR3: CASITTPGQPIHEQYF; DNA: TGTGCCAGCATCACAACTCCGGGACAGCCGATACACGAGCAGTACTTC
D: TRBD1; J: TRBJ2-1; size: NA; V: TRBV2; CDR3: CASTSGQGGLGFF; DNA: TGTGCCAGCACCTCGGGACAGGGAGGTCTGGGGTTCTTC
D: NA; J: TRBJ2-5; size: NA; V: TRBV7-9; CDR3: CASSLNRETQYF; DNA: TGTGCCAGCAGCTTAAACCGGGAGACCCAGTACTTC
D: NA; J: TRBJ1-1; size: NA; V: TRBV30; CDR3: CACSKVTEAFF; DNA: TGTGCCTGTTCTAAGGTCACTGAAGCTTTCTTT
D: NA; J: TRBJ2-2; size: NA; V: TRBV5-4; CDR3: CASSLGVGGLNTGELFF; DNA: TGTGCCAGCAGCTTGGGCGTCGGCGGGCTCAACACCGGGGAGCTGTTTTTT
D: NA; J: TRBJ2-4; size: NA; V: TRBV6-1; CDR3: CASTRAQDNSNIQYF; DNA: TGTGCCAGCACCCGGGCCCAGGACAATAGTAACATTCAGTACTTC
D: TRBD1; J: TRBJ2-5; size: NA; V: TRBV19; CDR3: CASSRTGLAETQYF; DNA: TGTGCCAGTAGTAGGACAGGGTTGGCGGAGACCCAGTACTTC
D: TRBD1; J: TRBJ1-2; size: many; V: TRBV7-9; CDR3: CASSLQTGNGYTF; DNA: TGTGCCAGCAGCTTACAGACAGGGAATGGCTACACCTTC
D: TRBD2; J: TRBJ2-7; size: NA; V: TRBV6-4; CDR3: CASRAGLAGFSYEQYF; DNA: TGTGCCAGCAGGGCGGGACTAGCGGGATTCTCCTACGAGCAGTACTTC
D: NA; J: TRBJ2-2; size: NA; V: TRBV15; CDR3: CATSRDPITGELFF; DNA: TGTGCCACCAGCAGAGATCCGATCACCGGGGAGCTGTTTTTT
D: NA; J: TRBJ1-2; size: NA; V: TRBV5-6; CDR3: CASSLSGDFYGYTF; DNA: TGTGCCAGCAGCTTGTCAGGGGACTTCTATGGCTACACCTTC
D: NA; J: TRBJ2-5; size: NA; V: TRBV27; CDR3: CEVRETQYF; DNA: TGCGAGGTAAGGGAGACCCAGTACTTC
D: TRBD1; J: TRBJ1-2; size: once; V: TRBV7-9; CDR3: CASSASTGTGVDYGYTF; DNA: TGTGCCAGCAGCGCTTCCACCGGGACAGGGGTGGACTATGGCTACACCTTC
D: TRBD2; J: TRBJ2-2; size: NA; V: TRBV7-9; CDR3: CASSKREAGELFF; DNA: TGTGCCAGCAGCAAGCGGGAGGCCGGGGAGCTGTTTTTT
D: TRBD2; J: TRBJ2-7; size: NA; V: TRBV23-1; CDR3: CASSQWGLAGAPYEQYF; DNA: TGCGCCAGCAGTCAGTGGGGACTAGCGGGAGCGCCCTACGAGCAGTACTTC
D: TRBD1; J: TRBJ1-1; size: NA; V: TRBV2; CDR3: CASSVQGANTEAFF; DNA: TGTGCCAGCAGTGTGCAGGGGGCGAACACTGAAGCTTTCTTT
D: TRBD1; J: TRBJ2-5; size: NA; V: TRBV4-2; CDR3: CASSRNRGLGQETQYF; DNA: TGTGCCAGCAGCCGAAACAGGGGGCTAGGGCAAGAGACCCAGTACTTC
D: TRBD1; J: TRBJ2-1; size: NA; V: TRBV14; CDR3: CASSPRKGAGIIGSYNEQFF; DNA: TGTGCCAGCAGCCCGAGGAAGGGGGCAGGTATAATTGGGTCCTACAATGAGCAGTTCTTC
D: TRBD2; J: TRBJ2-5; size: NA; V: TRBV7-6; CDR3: CASSSAGIAGGETQYF; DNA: TGTGCCAGCAGCTCCGCGGGGATAGCGGGGGGGGAGACCCAGTACTTC
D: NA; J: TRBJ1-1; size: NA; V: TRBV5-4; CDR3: CASSFGGQDDTEAFF; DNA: TGTGCCAGCAGCTTTGGGGGGCAGGATGACACTGAAGCTTTCTTT
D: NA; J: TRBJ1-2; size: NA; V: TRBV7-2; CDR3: CASSLGGDRYGYTF; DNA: TGTGCCAGCAGCTTGGGGGGGGATCGCTATGGCTACACCTTC